The following is a T cell receptor beta chain sequence with its context. The germline gives CDR1 LNHNV, CDR2 YYDKDF (reference sequence). V lost 1 base and J lost 3, with 11 bases in between. This CDR3 spans 15 amino acids. The sample originates from a study of OX40 agonist ivuxolimab in advanced cancers. Some clones are missing from TCRdb's copy, which holds only in-frame ones; the method was immunoSEQ multiplex PCR. The top ten clones hold nearly 8% of a sample with 80,000 or so clones, 86% of them seen once. The receptor comes from an adult with an advanced solid tumor such as melanoma, head and neck, liver or kidney cancer. The chain combines TRBV15 with TRBJ2-3, with D uncertain. The specimen comprised CD4+ or CD8+ T cells sorted from blood, sampled in a trial of the OX40 agonist ivuxolimab. CDR3 in DNA: TGTGCCACCAGCAGAGGGACGTCCGGTACAGATACGCAGTATTTT. It specifies CATSRGTSGTDTQYF.